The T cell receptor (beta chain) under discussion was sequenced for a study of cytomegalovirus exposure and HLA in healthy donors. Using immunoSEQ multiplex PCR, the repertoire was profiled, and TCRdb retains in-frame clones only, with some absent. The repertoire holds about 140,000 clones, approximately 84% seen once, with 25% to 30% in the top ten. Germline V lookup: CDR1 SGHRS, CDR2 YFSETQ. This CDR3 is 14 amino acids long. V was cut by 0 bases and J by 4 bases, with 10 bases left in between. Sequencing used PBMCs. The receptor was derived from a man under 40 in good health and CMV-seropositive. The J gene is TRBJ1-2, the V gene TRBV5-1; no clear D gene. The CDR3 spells CASSLGEQIYGYTF. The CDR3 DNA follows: TGCGCCAGCAGCTTGGGCGAACAGATCTATGGCTACACCTTC.